Detailed here is one T cell receptor beta chain. The data are from a study of blood T cell repertoires in COVID-19. About the research overall: The United States, Italy and Spain supplied acute and convalescent COVID-19 samples. Sample material is recorded as cDNA or gDNA derived from T cells, B-cell-depleted T cells, or PBMCs.

The protocol was immunoSEQ multiplex PCR, while the TCRdb copy is restricted to in-frame clones and leaves out a portion. The table includes 55,000 to 85,000 clones, approximately 77% detected once. The source is an older woman with acute or convalescent COVID-19. The sequenced sample consisted of peripheral blood.

DNA for the CDR3: TGTGCCAGCAGGCCCCTTGAGAATGAGCAGTTCTTC. This translates into CASRPLENEQFF. The chain couples TRBV11-2 to TRBJ2-1; D unresolved. CDR3 size: 12 residues. Germline CDR1 and CDR2: SGHAT and FQNNGV. The ends were cut back, 6 bases at V and 7 bases at J, with 10 bases in the middle.